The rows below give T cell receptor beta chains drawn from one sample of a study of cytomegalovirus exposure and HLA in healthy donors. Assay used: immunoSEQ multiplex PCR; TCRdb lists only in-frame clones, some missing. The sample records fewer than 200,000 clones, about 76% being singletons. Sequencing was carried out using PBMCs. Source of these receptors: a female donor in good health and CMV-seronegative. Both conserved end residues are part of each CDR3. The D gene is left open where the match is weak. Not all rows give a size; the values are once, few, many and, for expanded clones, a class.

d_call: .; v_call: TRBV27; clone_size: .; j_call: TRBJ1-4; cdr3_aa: CASSSWTDPNEKLFF; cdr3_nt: TGTGCCAGCAGTTCCTGGACAGACCCTAATGAAAAACTGTTTTTT
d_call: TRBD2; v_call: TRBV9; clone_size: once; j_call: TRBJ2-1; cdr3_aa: CASSPGTSSNNEQFF; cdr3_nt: TGTGCCAGCAGCCCGGGGACTAGCTCCAACAATGAGCAGTTCTTC
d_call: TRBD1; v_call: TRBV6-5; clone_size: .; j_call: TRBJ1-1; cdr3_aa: CASQIPSGTAPRVFF; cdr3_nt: TGTGCCAGCCAAATACCCTCGGGGACAGCACCCAGGGTATTCTTT
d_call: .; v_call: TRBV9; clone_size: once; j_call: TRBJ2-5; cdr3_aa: CASSVDAGLRETQYF; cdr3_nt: TGTGCCAGCAGCGTAGACGCGGGCCTCCGAGAGACCCAGTACTTC
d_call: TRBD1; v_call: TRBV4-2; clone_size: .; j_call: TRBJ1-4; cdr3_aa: CASSPAGQAFNEKLFF; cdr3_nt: TGTGCCAGCAGCCCCGCGGGACAGGCTTTTAATGAAAAACTGTTTTTT
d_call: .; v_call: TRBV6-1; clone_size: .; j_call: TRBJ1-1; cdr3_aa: CASKEGGTEAFF; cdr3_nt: TGTGCCAGCAAGGAAGGGGGCACTGAAGCTTTCTTT
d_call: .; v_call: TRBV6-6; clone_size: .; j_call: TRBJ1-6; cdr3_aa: CASSYAGADSPLHF; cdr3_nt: TGTGCCAGCAGTTACGCGGGGGCAGATTCACCCCTCCACTTT
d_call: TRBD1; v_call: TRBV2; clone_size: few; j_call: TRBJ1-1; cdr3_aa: CASNWDRGDTEAFF; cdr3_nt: TGTGCCAGCAATTGGGACAGAGGGGACACTGAAGCTTTCTTT
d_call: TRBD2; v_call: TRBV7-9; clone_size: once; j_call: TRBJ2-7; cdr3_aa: CASSLTGGGSEQYF; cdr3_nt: TGTGCCAGCAGCTTAACGGGAGGGGGAAGCGAGCAGTACTTC
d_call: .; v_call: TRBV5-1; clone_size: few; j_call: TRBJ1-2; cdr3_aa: CASSLPSGPDGYTF; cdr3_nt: TGCGCCAGCAGCTTGCCGTCAGGCCCGGATGGCTACACCTTC
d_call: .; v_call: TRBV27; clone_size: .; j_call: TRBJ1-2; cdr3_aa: CASGVGEAYGYTF; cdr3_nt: TGTGCCAGCGGAGTGGGGGAGGCATATGGCTACACCTTC
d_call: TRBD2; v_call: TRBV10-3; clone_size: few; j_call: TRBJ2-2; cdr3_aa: CAIRASGTNTGELFF; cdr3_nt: TGTGCCATCAGGGCTAGCGGGACGAACACCGGGGAGCTGTTTTTT
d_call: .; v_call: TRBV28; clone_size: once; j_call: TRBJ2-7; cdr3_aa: CASRRRGADEQYF; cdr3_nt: TGTGCCAGCAGGCGCAGGGGGGCGGACGAGCAGTACTTC
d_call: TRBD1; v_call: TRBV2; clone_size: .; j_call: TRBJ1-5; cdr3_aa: CASRVPTGGNQPQHF; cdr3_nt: TGTGCCAGCCGGGTCCCGACAGGGGGCAATCAGCCCCAGCATTTT
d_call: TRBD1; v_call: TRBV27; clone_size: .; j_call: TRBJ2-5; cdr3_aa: CASSRDRGRETQYF; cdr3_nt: TGTGCCAGCAGTCGGGACAGGGGGCGAGAGACCCAGTACTTC
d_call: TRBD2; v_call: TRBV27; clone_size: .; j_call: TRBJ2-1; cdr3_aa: CASSRTSGRAEQFF; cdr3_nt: TGTGCCAGCAGCCGGACTAGCGGGAGGGCTGAGCAGTTCTTC
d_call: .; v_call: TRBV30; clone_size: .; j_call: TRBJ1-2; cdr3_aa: CAWSQGRGLVYTF; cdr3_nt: TGTGCCTGGAGTCAGGGCAGGGGCCTTGTCTACACCTTC
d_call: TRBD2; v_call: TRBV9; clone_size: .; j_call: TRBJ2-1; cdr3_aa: CASTGTASGYNEQFF; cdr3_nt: TGTGCCAGCACCGGTACGGCTAGCGGATACAATGAGCAGTTCTTC
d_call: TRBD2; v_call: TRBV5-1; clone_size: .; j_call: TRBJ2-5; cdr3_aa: CASSLGLAVETQYF; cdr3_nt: TGCGCCAGCAGCTTGGGACTAGCGGTAGAGACCCAGTACTTC
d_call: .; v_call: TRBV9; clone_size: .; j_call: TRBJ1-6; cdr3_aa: CASSPRGVNSPLHF; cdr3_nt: TGTGCCAGCAGCCCCCGCGGGGTCAATTCACCCCTCCACTTT
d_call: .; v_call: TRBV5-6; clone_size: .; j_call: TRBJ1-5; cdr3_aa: CASSLGGGGSQPQHF; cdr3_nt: TGTGCCAGCAGCTTGGGTGGCGGGGGGAGTCAGCCCCAGCATTTT
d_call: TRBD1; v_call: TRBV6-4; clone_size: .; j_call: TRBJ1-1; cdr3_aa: CASSPGGGTEAFF; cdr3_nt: TGTGCCAGCAGTCCAGGGGGAGGCACTGAAGCTTTCTTT
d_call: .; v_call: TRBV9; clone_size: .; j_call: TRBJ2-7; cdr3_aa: CASSGGSGDSYEQYF; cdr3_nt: TGTGCCAGCAGCGGTGGTAGCGGAGACTCCTACGAGCAGTACTTC
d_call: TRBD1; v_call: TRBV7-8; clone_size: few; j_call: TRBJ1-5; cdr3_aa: CASSFRTGGADQPQHF; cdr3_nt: TGTGCCAGCAGCTTTAGGACAGGGGGCGCGGATCAGCCCCAGCATTTT
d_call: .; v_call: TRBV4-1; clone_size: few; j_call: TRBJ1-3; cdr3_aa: CASSRSGDSGNTIYF; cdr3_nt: TGCGCCAGCAGCCGGTCCGGGGACTCTGGAAACACCATATATTTT
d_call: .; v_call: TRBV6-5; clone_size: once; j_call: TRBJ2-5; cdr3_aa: CASSYSRSAQETQYF; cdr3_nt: TGTGCCAGCAGTTACTCGAGGAGCGCACAAGAGACCCAGTACTTC
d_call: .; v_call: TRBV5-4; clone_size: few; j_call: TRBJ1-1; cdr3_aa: CASSPRDKNTEAFF; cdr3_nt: TGTGCCAGCAGCCCCCGGGACAAGAACACTGAAGCTTTCTTT
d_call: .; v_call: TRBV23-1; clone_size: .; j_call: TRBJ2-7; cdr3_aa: CASIEGSEQYF; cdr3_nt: TGCGCCAGCATTGAGGGTAGCGAGCAGTACTTC
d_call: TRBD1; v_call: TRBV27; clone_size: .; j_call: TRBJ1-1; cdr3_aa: CASSPGQPNTEAFF; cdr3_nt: TGTGCCAGCAGTCCGGGACAGCCAAACACTGAAGCTTTCTTT
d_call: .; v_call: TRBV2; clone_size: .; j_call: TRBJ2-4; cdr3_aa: CASSEVLGGNIQYF; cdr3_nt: TGTGCCAGCAGTGAAGTACTAGGGGGAAACATTCAGTACTTC
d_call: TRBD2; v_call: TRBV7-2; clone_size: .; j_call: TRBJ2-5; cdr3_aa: CASSPGAGGQETQYF; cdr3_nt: TGTGCCAGCAGCCCTGGAGCGGGGGGGCAAGAGACCCAGTACTTC
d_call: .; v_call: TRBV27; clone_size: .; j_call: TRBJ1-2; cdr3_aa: CASRPLGRGYTF; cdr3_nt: TGTGCCAGCAGACCCCTGGGGCGAGGCTACACCTTC
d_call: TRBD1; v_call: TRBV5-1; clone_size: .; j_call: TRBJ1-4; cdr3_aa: CASSWTGGLEKLFF; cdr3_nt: TGCGCCAGCAGCTGGACAGGGGGCCTTGAAAAACTGTTTTTT
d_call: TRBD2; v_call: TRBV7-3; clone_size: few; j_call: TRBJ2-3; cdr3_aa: CASSPGRGTDTQYF; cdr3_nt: TGTGCCAGCAGCCCGGGGAGGGGCACAGATACGCAGTATTTT
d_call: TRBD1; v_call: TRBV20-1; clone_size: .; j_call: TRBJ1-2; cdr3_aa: CSAAGQGHTYF; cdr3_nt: TGCAGTGCTGCGGGACAGGGTCACACTTATTTC
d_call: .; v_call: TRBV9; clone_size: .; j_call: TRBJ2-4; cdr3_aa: CASSPGTKNIQYF; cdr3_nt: TGTGCCAGCAGCCCGGGGACAAAAAACATTCAGTACTTC
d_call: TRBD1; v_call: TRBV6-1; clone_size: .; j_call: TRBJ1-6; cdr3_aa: CASSVNPGTGFRTPLHF; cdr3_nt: TGTGCCAGCAGTGTCAATCCCGGGACAGGGTTTAGGACACCCCTCCACTTT
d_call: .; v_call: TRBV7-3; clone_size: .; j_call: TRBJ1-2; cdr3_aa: CASSLYRDTLYGYTF; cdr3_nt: TGTGCCAGCAGCCTGTACCGGGACACCCTCTATGGCTACACCTTC
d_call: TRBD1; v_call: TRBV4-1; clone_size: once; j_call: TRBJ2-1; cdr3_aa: CASSQAGTGGSHEQFF; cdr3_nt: TGCGCCAGCAGCCAAGCCGGGACAGGGGGCTCCCATGAGCAGTTCTTC
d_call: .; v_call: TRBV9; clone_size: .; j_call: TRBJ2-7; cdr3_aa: CASSVPCEQYF; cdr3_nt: TGTGCCAGCAGCGTACCCTGCGAGCAGTACTTC
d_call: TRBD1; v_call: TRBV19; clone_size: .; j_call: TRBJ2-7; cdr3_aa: CASSTDRGSYEQYF; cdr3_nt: TGTGCCAGTAGTACGGACAGGGGATCCTACGAGCAGTACTTC
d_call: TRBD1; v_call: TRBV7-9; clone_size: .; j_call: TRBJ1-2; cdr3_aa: CASSRDRWDGYTF; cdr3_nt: TGTGCCAGCAGCCGGGACAGGTGGGATGGCTACACCTTC